The 15 T cell receptor beta chains below were found in one sample sequenced in a study of neurological immune-mediated disorders. MiXCR was run by TCRdb on the 5' RACE reads, yielding one entry per CDR3 protein. Here the sample spans fewer than 50,000 distinct CDR3 sequences, roughly 15% being singletons. The specimen sequenced was CD4+ T cells from blood. All receptors derive from a woman aged 60 to 75 with HTLV-1-associated myelopathy (HAM/TSP).

This rearrangement joins TRBV6-5 to TRBJ2-3; TRBD1 matches at 8 bases. Looked up from germline, CDR1 is MNHEY and CDR2 is SVGAGI. The CDR3 length is 15 residues. The V gene end was trimmed by 0 bases and the J gene end by 6 bases; junction bases not matched to a gene: 5. CDR3 sequence: CASSYSPRGPDTQYF. CDR3 bases: TGTGCCAGCAGTTACTCCCCCAGGGGGCCCGATACGCAGTATTTT.

At least ten counts were recorded for this clonotype. This chain links TRBV18 with TRBJ1-1; D is perhaps TRBD1 (5 bases). Germline assignment: CDR1 KGHSH and CDR2 LQKENI. V lost 2 bases and J lost 3, with 10 bases in between. The CDR3 has 14 amino acids. CDR3 nucleotide sequence: TGTGCCAGCTCACCAATAAGGGGTCACACTGAAGCTTTCTTT. It encodes CASSPIRGHTEAFF.

This clonotype was picked up many times. CDR3 in DNA: TGTGCCAGCAGCTTAGAGAAAGACACTGAAGCTTTCTTT. It is translated as CASSLEKDTEAFF. The chain couples TRBV7-9 to TRBJ1-1; no definite D call. The germline V gene has CDR1 SEHNR and CDR2 FQNEAQ (reference sequence). The CDR3 runs to 13 residues. V was pared by 1 base and J by 3 bases, with 6 bases between.

This clonotype was counted ten times or more. The chain joins TRBV6-5 to TRBJ2-1; D is uncertain. The ends were cut back, 2 bases at V and 4 bases at J, with 9 bases in the middle. CDR1 and CDR2 from the germline V gene are MNHEY and SVGAGI. The CDR3 extends over 14 amino acids. The CDR3 loop is CASSYTSSYNEQFF. In DNA form, the CDR3 reads TGTGCCAGCAGTTACACGTCATCATACAATGAGCAGTTCTTC.

The chain couples TRBV15 to TRBJ2-2; TRBD2 matches at 11 bases. The J segment lost 7 bases and the V segment lost 3 bases, leaving 19 bases of the junction unmatched. CDR3 length: 20 amino acids. Looked up from germline, CDR1 is LNHNV and CDR2 is YYDKDF (reference sequence). CDR3 DNA sequence: TGTGCCACCAGCAGGGAAAAAGGGCTAGCGGGGGGCCCCCCTGTCGGGGAGCTGTTTTTT. Translated: CATSREKGLAGGPPVGELFF.

On this clonotype itself: No DNA is shown, since the ends of the CDR3 on it are uncertain; the CDR3 is the one TCRdb lists. The rearrangement uses TRBV7-2 and TRBJ1-1. Both ends counted, the CDR3 spans 23 residues. Germline V gene lookup returns CDR1 SGHTA and CDR2 FQGNSA. CDR3 amino acids: CASSFYICSASTPTVNMNTEAFF.

This clonotype came up many times. J is TRBJ1-1 and V is TRBV5-1, with D possibly matching TRBD1 (6 bases). Between the trimmed V and J ends, which lost 0 bases and 7 bases, there was a span of 19 bases. Germline loops: CDR1 SGHRS, CDR2 YFSETQ. This CDR3 has 16 amino acids. CDR3 in amino acids: CASSLALTGGFDEAFF. CDR3 in DNA: TGCGCCAGCAGCTTGGCTCTAACGGGGGGCTTCGATGAAGCTTTCTTT.

This clonotype has at least ten counts. This chain joins TRBV7-9 and TRBJ1-1; TRBD1 matches at 7 bases. CDR3 size: 14 residues. CDR1 and CDR2 from the germline V gene are SEHNR and FQNEAQ (reference sequence). V gave up 4 bases and J gave up 5 bases; unmatched junction bases: 7. CDR3 bases: TGTGCCAGCAGCTCTAACGACAGGGCGACTGAAGCTTTCTTT. Its translation is CASSSNDRATEAFF. The full variable domain, rest sourced from reference TRBV7-9 and TRBJ1-1, is DTGVSQNPRHKITKRGQNVTFRCDPISEHNRLYWYRQTLGQGPEFLTYFQNEAQLEKSRLLSDRFSAERPKGSFSTLEIQRTEQGDSAMYLCASSSNDRATEAFFGQGTRLTVV.

Ten or more counts support this clonotype. CDR3 bases: TGTGCCAGCAGCTCCTTTAGCGGGAGCTCCTACAATGAGCAGTTCTTC. Protein sequence: CASSSFSGSSYNEQFF. The rearrangement links TRBV5-5 to TRBJ2-1; TRBD2 aligns across 9 bases. The germline gives CDR1 SGHKS, CDR2 YYEKEE (reference sequence). V gave up 3 bases and J gave up 0 bases; unmatched junction bases: 4. The CDR3 loop spans 16 amino acids.

Judged by abundance, this clonotype is medium-sized. V usage is TRBV7-9 and J usage is TRBJ1-1; D is possibly TRBD1 (5 bases). In germline, CDR1 is SEHNR, CDR2 FQNEAQ (reference sequence). The V end was cut by 2 bases, the J end by 4 bases, with 8 bases between. This CDR3 has 13 amino acids. The CDR3 sequence is CASSLNGGTEAFF. In DNA form, the CDR3 reads TGTGCCAGCAGCTTAAATGGGGGCACTGAAGCTTTCTTT.

In this sample, this clonotype turned up many times. This chain connects TRBV20-1 to TRBJ1-2; D call uncertain. Germline lookup yields CDR1 DFQATT and CDR2 SNEGSKA (reference sequence). The germline V and J ends were trimmed by 2 bases and 4 bases, with 11 bases remaining between them. The CDR3 spans 13 residues. In DNA, the CDR3 is TGCAGTGCTAGAACAGCCTCGGGCTATGGCTACACCTTC. It translates to CSARTASGYGYTF.

This clonotype occurred many times. The J gene is TRBJ1-3, the V gene TRBV20-1; TRBD1 matches 7 bases. In germline, CDR1 is DFQATT, CDR2 SNEGSKA (reference sequence). The CDR3 consists of 13 residues. Unmatched junction bases numbered 4, after V lost 6 bases and J lost 2 bases. This chain's CDR3 is CSALRGTGNTIYF. Written as DNA, the CDR3 is TGCAGTGCCCTCAGGGGGACTGGAAACACCATATATTTT.

The gene calls are TRBV30 and TRBJ1-3; D is ambiguous. Deletions cut 4 bases from V and 2 bases from J, with 9 bases between. The length of the CDR3 is 13 residues. Germline V gene sequence: CDR1 GTSNPN, CDR2 SVGIG (reference sequence). CDR3 region: CAWNRGAGNTIYF. CDR3 sequence (DNA): TGTGCCTGGAACCGGGGAGCTGGAAACACCATATATTTT.

Many counts were recorded for this clonotype. This chain connects TRBV5-1 to TRBJ1-2; no clear D. Germline V gives CDR1 SGHRS, CDR2 YFSETQ. V shed 0 bases and J shed 6 bases, with 9 bases lying between them. The CDR3 has 13 amino acids. CDR3 nucleotides: TGCGCCAGCAGCTTGGGTACTGAGGATGGCTACACCTTC. Translation gives CASSLGTEDGYTF.

This clonotype appeared many times. V is TRBV20-1 and J is TRBJ1-4; TRBD1 agrees at 9 bases. Germline trimming cut 2 bases from V and 0 bases from J; bases unmatched to any gene: 4. From germline, CDR1 is DFQATT and CDR2 SNEGSKA (reference sequence). The CDR3 has 16 residues. The CDR3 DNA follows: TGCAGTGCTAGACCCGGGACAGGGACAACTAATGAAAAACTGTTTTTT. This gives the protein CSARPGTGTTNEKLFF.